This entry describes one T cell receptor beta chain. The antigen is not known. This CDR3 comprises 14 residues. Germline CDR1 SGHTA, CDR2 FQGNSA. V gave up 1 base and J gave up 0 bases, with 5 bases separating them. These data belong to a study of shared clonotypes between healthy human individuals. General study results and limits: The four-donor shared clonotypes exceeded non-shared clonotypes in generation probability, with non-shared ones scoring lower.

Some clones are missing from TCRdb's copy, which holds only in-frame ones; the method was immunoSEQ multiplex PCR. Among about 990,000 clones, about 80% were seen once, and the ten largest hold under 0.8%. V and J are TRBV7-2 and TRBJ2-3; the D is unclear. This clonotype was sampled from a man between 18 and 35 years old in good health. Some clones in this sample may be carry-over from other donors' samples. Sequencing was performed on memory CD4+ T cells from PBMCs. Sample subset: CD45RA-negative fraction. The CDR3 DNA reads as TGTGCCAGCAGCTTAGGTCACAGCACAGATACGCAGTATTTT. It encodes CASSLGHSTDTQYF.